The 30 T cell receptor beta chains below all came from one sample that was sequenced in a study of B cell selection in AIRE deficiency. CD4+CD127+ cells were sorted as the conventional CD4 T cells. Data came from immunoSEQ multiplex PCR; TCRdb stores just in-frame clones and leaves some out. The table includes tens of thousands of clones, 95% to 98% detected once. The sequenced material came from conventional CD4+ T cells sorted from PBMCs. Receptors originate from a human donor with AIRE deficiency.

The chain recombines TRBV6-7 with TRBJ1-3; D possibly corresponds to TRBD1 (5 bases). TRBV6-7 is an ORF, and what it does is uncertain. The V end lost 5 bases, the J end lost 5 bases, and 16 bases lay between the germline ends. CDR3 length: 15 amino acids. The CDR3 region has the DNA TGTGCCAGCAGTCCCCTTCCGGGGCCGAGAAACACCATATATTTT. Translated, it gives CASSPLPGPRNTIYF.

This chain joins TRBV9 and TRBJ2-5; D is uncertain. V shed 0 bases and J shed 3 bases, with 3 bases lying between them. This CDR3 contains 12 residues. The germline gives CDR1 SGDLS, CDR2 YYNGEE. The CDR3 sequence: CASSVGEETQYF. CDR3 DNA sequence: TGTGCCAGCAGCGTAGGTGAAGAGACCCAGTACTTC.

The table lists this clone with a count of one. This sequence joins TRBV7-6 and TRBJ1-1; no clear D gene. Trimming pared 5 bases from V and 3 bases from J, leaving 10 bases between. This CDR3 has 13 residues. Germline CDR1 SGHVS, CDR2 FNYEAQ. CDR3 sequence (DNA): TGTGCCAGCAGCCTTCTTTGGCACACTGAAGCTTTCTTT. It encodes CASSLLWHTEAFF.

The genes are TRBV18 and TRBJ1-2, with a possible D match to TRBD1 (6 bases). CDR1 is KGHSH and CDR2 is LQKENI in the germline V gene. The V gene lost 4 bases and the J gene lost 0 bases, with 15 bases spanning the gap. The CDR3 consists of 16 residues. The CDR3, as DNA: TGTGCCAGCTCACTCAAAACAGGGTCAACTAACTATGGCTACACCTTC. This translates into CASSLKTGSTNYGYTF.

The chain joins TRBV6-1 to TRBJ2-1; the D gene is possibly TRBD2 (5 bases). The CDR3 spans 14 residues. Germline CDR1 MNHNS, CDR2 SASEGT. Trimming shortened V by 7 bases and J by 4 bases, and 14 bases separated the two germline ends. CDR3 region: CASMAASRYNEQFF. The CDR3 DNA sequence: TGTGCCAGCATGGCGGCTAGCAGGTACAATGAGCAGTTCTTC.

The chain employs TRBV5-1 and TRBJ1-1; tentatively, D is TRBD1 (6 bases). The germline gives CDR1 SGHRS, CDR2 YFSETQ. Between the trimmed V and J ends, which lost 4 bases and 5 bases, there was a span of 18 bases. The CDR3 covers 15 residues. The CDR3 spells CASSLQGSLGTEAFF. The CDR3 DNA follows: TGCGCCAGCAGCCTTCAGGGGTCTCTGGGAACTGAAGCTTTCTTT.

This clone was picked up a small number of times. The rearrangement uses TRBV6-1 and TRBJ2-5; possible D gene TRBD1, 5 bases. Trimming took off 7 bases at V and 1 base at J, with 10 bases between the two ends. Per the germline V gene, CDR1 is MNHNS and CDR2 is SASEGT. This CDR3 spans 13 amino acids. The CDR3 region is CASMRQIQETQYF. As DNA, the CDR3 is TGTGCCAGCATGAGACAGATCCAAGAGACCCAGTACTTC.

This sequence joins TRBV5-5 and TRBJ2-5, with TRBD2 matching 9 bases. The CDR3 has 17 amino acids. Germline assignment: CDR1 SGHKS and CDR2 YYEKEE (reference sequence). V gave up 4 bases and J gave up 0 bases; unmatched junction bases: 10. CDR3 bases: TGTGCCAGCAGCGCACCACGCCTAGCGGGATACCAAGAGACCCAGTACTTC. Translated: CASSAPRLAGYQETQYF.

The rearrangement uses TRBV7-8 and TRBJ1-4, with D tentatively TRBD1 (5 bases). V was clipped by 1 base and J by 0 bases, with 15 bases between them. Germline V gene lookup returns CDR1 SGHVS and CDR2 FQNEAQ. The CDR3 is 18 residues long. The CDR3 region has the DNA TGTGCCAGCAGCTTAGGGAGGGGCGGGGGTACAACTAATGAAAAACTGTTTTTT. It yields the protein CASSLGRGGGTTNEKLFF.

This clone turned up a few times. The chain links TRBV5-1 to TRBJ2-2; 8 bases are a match to TRBD1. The germline V gene encodes CDR1 SGHRS and CDR2 YFSETQ. The CDR3 extends over 15 amino acids. J gave up 6 bases and V 1 base, and 5 bases lay outside the gene matches. CDR3 sequence: CASSLSQGAAGELFF. CDR3 coding DNA: TGCGCCAGCAGCTTGTCCCAGGGGGCCGCCGGGGAGCTGTTTTTT.

This clone was counted a single time. The chain links TRBV7-3 to TRBJ2-3; perhaps TRBD2 as D (6 bases). Germline loops: CDR1 SGHTA, CDR2 FQGTGA. CDR3 length equals 15 residues. The V end lost 5 bases, the J end lost 3 bases, and 15 bases lay between the germline ends. This chain's CDR3 is CASSLGTPITDTQYF. The CDR3 DNA reads TGTGCCAGCAGCCTCGGGACTCCAATAACAGATACGCAGTATTTT.

This clone was seen just once. The chain carries TRBV7-3 and TRBJ2-2; tentatively, D is TRBD2 (6 bases). V was clipped by 3 bases and J by 5 bases, with 7 bases between them. This CDR3 spans 13 amino acids. Germline V gives CDR1 SGHTA, CDR2 FQGTGA. The CDR3: CASSLTRTGELFF. The CDR3 bases are TGTGCCAGCAGCTTGACTAGGACCGGGGAGCTGTTTTTT. Supplemented by reference TRBV7-3 and TRBJ2-2, the full variable domain reads GAGVSQTPSNKVTEKGKYVELRCDPISGHTALYWYRQSLGQGPEFLIYFQGTGAADDSGLPNDRFFAVRPEGSVSTLKIQRTERGDSAVYLCASSLTRTGELFFGEGSRLTVL.

This chain joins TRBV9 and TRBJ2-1, with D maybe TRBD2 (6 bases). The CDR3 length is 14 residues. Germline values: CDR1 SGDLS, CDR2 YYNGEE. V lost 4 bases to trimming and J lost 12 bases, with 20 bases between them. CDR3 residues: CASSPTGAARGQFF. As DNA, the CDR3 is TGTGCCAGCAGCCCCACGGGAGCGGCTCGGGGGCAGTTCTTC.

The V gene is TRBV6-1, the J gene TRBJ2-7, with 7 bases matching TRBD1. The J segment lost 1 base and the V segment lost 4 bases, leaving 7 bases of the junction unmatched. Germline V gene data show CDR1 as MNHNS and CDR2 as SASEGT. The CDR3 extends over 15 amino acids. This CDR3 reads CASSVGRGQSYEQYF. The CDR3 coding sequence is TGTGCCAGCAGTGTTGGTAGGGGACAGTCCTACGAGCAGTACTTC.

The gene calls are TRBV9 and TRBJ2-3, with TRBD2 matching over 8 bases. The V gene's germline CDR1 is SGDLS and CDR2 YYNGEE. The CDR3 length is 14 residues. The junction had 13 bases not matched to a gene; V was cut back by 2 bases and J by 14 bases. CDR3 in DNA: TGTGCCAGCAGCGTCGGTCTAGCGGGCGCCACCCGGTATTTT. Its translation is CASSVGLAGATRYF.

This chain connects TRBV30 to TRBJ2-1; perhaps TRBD2 as D (6 bases). Germline CDR1 and CDR2: GTSNPN and SVGIG (reference sequence). This CDR3 has 12 amino acids. Written as DNA, the CDR3 is TGTGGGCTAGCGCATTCCTACAATGAGCAGTTCTTC. This translates into CGLAHSYNEQFF. Complete variable domain (other parts from reference TRBV30 and TRBJ2-1): SQTIHQWPATLVQPVGSPLSLECTVEGTSNPNLYWYRQAAGRGLQLLFYSVGIGQISSEVPQNLSASRPQDRQFILSSKKLLLSDSGFYLCGLAHSYNEQFFGPGTRLTVL.

This rearrangement joins TRBV10-3 to TRBJ2-2; D not resolved. V lost 6 bases and J lost 1, with 6 bases in between. The CDR3 runs to 13 residues. Germline V gene data show CDR1 as ENHRY and CDR2 as SYGVKD. CDR3 coding DNA: TGTGCCATCAGGGCCCAGAACACCGGGGAGCTGTTTTTT. Translating gives CAIRAQNTGELFF.

Here the CDR3 DNA reads TGTGCCAGCAGTTCCCCACAGGGGCCGAATTCACCCCTCCACTTT. It yields the protein CASSSPQGPNSPLHF. The V gene is TRBV28, the J gene TRBJ1-6, with TRBD1 matching 7 bases. The CDR3 spans 15 residues. Germline lookup yields CDR1 MDHEN and CDR2 SYDVKM. Trimming cost V 4 bases and J 7 bases; bases outside gene matches: 7.

This chain uses TRBV21-1 with TRBJ1-1. TRBV21-1 is an annotated pseudogene. The CDR3 runs 15 residues. CDR3 DNA sequence: TGTGCCAGCAGCATGGGCGGGACGTCGGGCGGTGAAGCTTTCTTT. Protein product: CASSMGGTSGGEAFF.

V is TRBV28 and J is TRBJ2-7, with a weak D call TRBD1 (5 bases). Germline-derived CDR1 and CDR2 are MDHEN and SYDVKM. The CDR3 length is 15 residues. Trimming shortened V by 9 bases and J by 0 bases, and 18 bases separated the two germline ends. The CDR3 nucleotides read TGTGCCAGTTATAACTACGGACATAACTCCTACGAGCAGTACTTC. Protein sequence: CASYNYGHNSYEQYF.

The gene calls are TRBV7-2 and TRBJ2-7, with D unclear. The CDR3 runs to 14 residues. Trimming pared 0 bases from V and 0 bases from J, leaving 6 bases between. Germline-derived CDR1 and CDR2 are SGHTA and FQGNSA. Here the CDR3 DNA reads TGTGCCAGCAGCTTAGCTACCAGCTCCTACGAGCAGTACTTC. Encoded protein: CASSLATSSYEQYF. Based on the CDR3 plus reference TRBV7-2 and TRBJ2-7, the full variable domain is GAGVSQSPSNKVTEKGKDVELRCDPISGHTALYWYRQSLGQGLEFLIYFQGNSAPDKSGLPSDRFSAERTGGSVSTLTIQRTQQEDSAVYLCASSLATSSYEQYFGPGTRLTVT.

The chain employs TRBV28 and TRBJ2-1, with D hard to call. Between the trimmed V and J ends, which lost 1 base and 10 bases, there was a span of 8 bases. This CDR3 is built from 12 residues. CDR1 and CDR2 (germline): MDHEN, SYDVKM. CDR3 bases: TGTGCCAGCAGTTTATTGAGGATCGAGCAGTTCTTC. Its protein product is CASSLLRIEQFF. The whole variable domain, remainder taken from reference TRBV28 and TRBJ2-1, is DVKVTQSSRYLVKRTGEKVFLECVQDMDHENMFWYRQDPGLGLRLIYFSYDVKMKEKGDIPEGYSVSREKKERFSLILESASTNQTSMYLCASSLLRIEQFFGPGTRLTVL.

This clone has only one observation. The chain is built from TRBV6-5 and TRBJ1-1; 9 nucleotides align to TRBD1. The V gene's germline CDR1 is MNHEY and CDR2 SVGAGI. V lost 6 bases and J lost 10; bases outside the gene matches: 12. CDR3 length: 14 residues. CDR3 sequence reads: CASRTITGTGTAFF. The CDR3 DNA reads as TGTGCCAGCAGGACCATTACAGGGACAGGGACAGCTTTCTTT.

In DNA form, the CDR3 reads TGTGCCAGCAGCGAGGACCCAGGGTTCGGCTATGGCTACACCTTC. Translating it yields CASSEDPGFGYGYTF. The chain has TRBV9 and TRBJ1-2; maybe TRBD1 (5 bases). V lost 3 bases and J lost 4, with 16 bases in between. This CDR3 spans 15 amino acids. From germline, CDR1 is SGDLS and CDR2 YYNGEE. The complete variable domain, with remaining parts taken from reference TRBV9 and TRBJ1-2, reads DSGVTQTPKHLITATGQRVTLRCSPRSGDLSVYWYQQSLDQGLQFLIQYYNGEERAKGNILERFSAQQFPDLHSELNLSSLELGDSALYFCASSEDPGFGYGYTFGSGTRLTVV.

This clone was counted between two and nine times. The rearrangement uses TRBV19 and TRBJ2-7; D possibly corresponds to TRBD1 (5 bases). V lost 3 bases to trimming and J lost 3 bases, with 9 bases between them. Germline CDR1 is LNHDA and CDR2 is SQIVND (reference sequence). CDR3 size: 13 residues. CDR3 in DNA: TGTGCCAGTAGTATCGATGACAGCTACGAGCAGTACTTC. Encoded protein: CASSIDDSYEQYF.

This chain links TRBV19 with TRBJ2-1, with TRBD2 matching over 12 bases. Germline V gene sequence: CDR1 LNHDA, CDR2 SQIVND (reference sequence). The length of the CDR3 is 17 residues. J lost 4 bases, V lost 7 bases, and 11 bases had no gene match. This chain's CDR3 is CASMAGNGLAGYNEQFF. Written as DNA, the CDR3 is TGTGCCAGTATGGCCGGGAACGGACTAGCGGGATACAATGAGCAGTTCTTC.

The chain links TRBV28 to TRBJ1-1; D is uncertain. The CDR3 loop spans 10 amino acids. The germline V gene encodes CDR1 MDHEN and CDR2 SYDVKM. Trimming cost V 2 bases and J 8 bases, with 3 bases left between them. CDR3 DNA sequence: TGTGCCAGCAGTTTAACCGAAGCTTTCTTT. Translated: CASSLTEAFF.

The chain uses TRBV7-2 and TRBJ2-3; D is undetermined. Germline V gives CDR1 SGHTA, CDR2 FQGNSA. The germline V and J ends were trimmed by 1 base and 2 bases, with 1 base remaining between them. The CDR3 consists of 12 residues. CDR3 nucleotide sequence: TGTGCCAGCAGCTTAGACACAGATACGCAGTATTTT. Translation: CASSLDTDTQYF.

The chain joins TRBV7-2 to TRBJ2-3, with TRBD2 matching 7 bases. J gave up 1 base and V 4 bases, and 5 bases lay outside the gene matches. CDR1 and CDR2 from the germline V gene are SGHTA and FQGNSA. This CDR3 region has 15 residues. CDR3 sequence: CASSSTSDRTDTQYF. The CDR3 bases are TGTGCCAGCAGCTCCACTAGCGACCGCACAGATACGCAGTATTTT.

This chain links TRBV30 with TRBJ1-1, with a possible D match to TRBD1 (6 bases). Trimming shortened V by 5 bases and J by 4 bases, and 17 bases separated the two germline ends. Germline CDR1 is GTSNPN and CDR2 is SVGIG (reference sequence). The CDR3 is 14 residues long. CDR3 sequence: CAWYHRDIATEAFF. DNA of the CDR3: TGTGCCTGGTACCACCGGGACATTGCCACTGAAGCTTTCTTT.